The 30 T cell receptor beta chains below come from one sample, sequenced in a study of T cells in Graves' hyperthyroidism and ophthalmopathy. Amplified TCR beta CDR3 regions derived from RNA transcripts. First-round RT-PCR of the TCR CDR3 relied on the HTBI primer set. TCRdb itself ran the multiplex PCR reads through MiXCR, one entry per CDR3 protein. Of approximately 590,000 distinct CDR3 sequences in the sample, 46% were seen once. Specimen: peripheral blood or thyroid tissue (not recorded which). These receptors were collected from a woman under 30 with Graves' hyperthyroidism.

Regarding this clonotype: A read error may be the cause here, since a much bigger clone is one base away. V and J are TRBV14 and TRBJ1-3, with D unclear. This CDR3 spans 12 amino acids. Germline V lookup: CDR1 SGHDN, CDR2 FVKESK. Trimming pared 7 bases from V and 4 bases from J, leaving 8 bases between. This CDR3 reads CASTHKGNTIYF. The DNA of the CDR3 is TGTGCCAGCACCCACAAGGGAAACACCATATATTTT.

The V gene is TRBV4-3, the J gene TRBJ2-7; D is unclear. The CDR3 runs to 14 residues. V was shortened by 0 bases and J by 3 bases, with 9 bases between the two germline ends. Germline CDR1 LGHNA, CDR2 YSLEER. The CDR3 protein is CASSQEFKGYEQYF. The CDR3 DNA reads as TGCGCCAGCAGCCAAGAGTTTAAGGGCTACGAGCAGTACTTC.

The sample holds many counts of this clonotype. The chain has TRBV7-9 and TRBJ2-5, with 7 bases matching TRBD1. The CDR3 length is 13 residues. Germline V lookup: CDR1 SEHNR, CDR2 FQNEAQ (reference sequence). V shed 5 bases, J shed 4 bases, and the junction held 4 bases outside the gene matches. CDR3 region: CASSRSGGETQYF. Here the CDR3 DNA reads TGTGCCAGCAGCCGGTCAGGGGGAGAGACCCAGTACTTC.

The rearrangement joins TRBV11-3 to TRBJ1-1; D is ambiguous. Germline-derived CDR1 and CDR2 are SGHNT and YENEEA. Trimming cost V 0 bases and J 3 bases, with 5 bases left between them. This CDR3 comprises 13 residues. The CDR3 DNA follows: TGTGCCAGCAGCTTAGAGTCGGACACTGAAGCTTTCTTT. Encoded protein: CASSLESDTEAFF.

The J gene is TRBJ2-7, the V gene TRBV7-3; 9 nucleotides match TRBD1. The CDR3 has 12 residues. J lost 6 bases, V lost 8 bases, and 5 bases had no gene match. CDR1 and CDR2 from the germline V gene are SGHTA and FQGTGA. The CDR3 loop is CASAGTGLEQYF. CDR3 sequence (DNA): TGTGCCAGCGCCGGGACAGGGCTCGAGCAGTACTTC.

This clonotype came up a few times. This chain connects TRBV6-1 to TRBJ1-3, with unresolved D. The CDR3 sequence is 14 residues long. CDR1 is MNHNS and CDR2 is SASEGT in the germline V gene. Trimming shortened V by 3 bases and J by 0 bases, and 6 bases separated the two germline ends. The CDR3 reads CASSDRSSGNTIYF. CDR3 DNA sequence: TGTGCCAGCAGTGACAGGAGCTCTGGAAACACCATATATTTT.

Many counts were recorded for this clonotype. The chain links TRBV9 to TRBJ1-6; TRBD1 agrees at 7 bases. The germline CDR1 and CDR2 sequences are SGDLS and YYNGEE. V shed 2 bases and J 6 bases; nucleotides not matched to a gene: 2. The CDR3 length is 14 residues. CDR3 residues: CASSVRDSNSPLHF. CDR3 nucleotides: TGTGCCAGCAGCGTCCGGGACAGTAATTCACCCCTCCACTTT.

The rearrangement uses TRBV29-1 and TRBJ1-5; TRBD1 agrees at 8 bases. The length of the CDR3 is 14 residues. The junction had 8 bases not matched to a gene; V was cut back by 5 bases and J by 5 bases. Germline V lookup: CDR1 SQVTM, CDR2 ANQGSEA. CDR3 protein: CSVTTGAGYQPQHF. In DNA, the CDR3 is TGCAGCGTTACGACAGGGGCCGGGTATCAGCCCCAGCATTTT.

Ten or more counts support this clonotype. This chain links TRBV29-1 with TRBJ1-1; 7 nucleotides line up with TRBD1. J was trimmed by 6 bases and V by 7 bases; bases with no gene match: 8. This CDR3 spans 12 amino acids. CDR1 is SQVTM and CDR2 is ANQGSEA in the germline V gene. CDR3 region: CSGNRGIAEAFF. The DNA of the CDR3 is TGCAGCGGGAACAGGGGAATTGCTGAAGCTTTCTTT.

This sequence joins TRBV10-3 and TRBJ2-7; 10 nucleotides agree with TRBD2. V dropped 10 bases and J dropped 1; count of bases not matched to a gene: 16. The CDR3 is 17 amino acids. Per germline, CDR1 ENHRY and CDR2 SYGVKD. The chain's CDR3 is CASILPGSGRGSYEQYF. The CDR3 DNA reads as TGTGCCAGCATCCTCCCGGGGAGCGGGAGGGGATCCTACGAGCAGTACTTC.

The rearrangement links TRBV25-1 to TRBJ2-7; 10 nucleotides align to TRBD1. Germline CDR1 reads MGHDK; CDR2 reads SYGVNS. V was clipped by 8 bases and J by 5 bases; unmatched bases: 3. The CDR3 totals 12 residues. CDR3 sequence: CASATGGDEQYF. The CDR3 DNA sequence: TGTGCCAGCGCGACAGGGGGCGACGAGCAGTACTTC.

This clonotype was counted a few times. The rearrangement links TRBV7-9 to TRBJ2-2, with 12 bases aligning to TRBD2. Trimming took 5 bases from V and 8 from J; bases not matched to a gene: 6. Germline values: CDR1 SEHNR, CDR2 FQNEAQ (reference sequence). This CDR3 region has 15 residues. The CDR3 here is CASSIGLAGMGELFF. As DNA, the CDR3 is TGTGCCAGCAGCATCGGACTAGCGGGAATGGGGGAGCTGTTTTTT.

About this clonotype itself: A read error is likely, as this CDR3 ends without the conserved phenylalanine or tryptophan. Because the CDR3's place on the DNA is in doubt, the DNA is left out and the CDR3 is given as listed by TCRdb. The V and J genes are TRBV15 and TRBJ1-4. The CDR3 contains 10 residues when both ends are counted. CDR1 is LNHNV, CDR2 YYDKDF, per germline (reference sequence). The CDR3 reads CATSRGPVRG.

The V call is TRBV20-1, the J call TRBJ1-2, with D tentatively TRBD1 (5 bases). Per germline, CDR1 DFQATT and CDR2 SNEGSKA (reference sequence). This CDR3 is 14 amino acids long. V gave up 1 base and J gave up 2 bases, with 11 bases separating them. DNA of the CDR3: TGCAGTGCTAGAGTCCTCAGGGAGAACTATGGCTACACCTTC. Translated, it gives CSARVLRENYGYTF.

This clonotype came up many times. The chain links TRBV7-9 to TRBJ1-1; TRBD1 agrees at 7 bases. In germline, CDR1 is SEHNR, CDR2 FQNEAQ (reference sequence). The CDR3 is 14 residues long. V was pared by 5 bases and J by 2 bases, with 5 bases of the junction left unmatched. The CDR3 here is CASSRGGANTEAFF. The DNA for the CDR3 is TGTGCCAGCAGCCGAGGGGGCGCCAACACTGAAGCTTTCTTT.

The sample holds many counts of this clonotype. This sequence joins TRBV10-3 and TRBJ1-2, with D tentatively TRBD1 (5 bases). Germline V gene data show CDR1 as ENHRY and CDR2 as SYGVKD. V was clipped by 10 bases and J by 3 bases, with 18 bases between them. The CDR3 runs to 14 residues. The CDR3 region is CATRAVGSHYGYTF. In DNA form, the CDR3 reads TGTGCCACCAGGGCAGTGGGATCTCACTATGGCTACACCTTC.

The chain carries TRBV25-1 and TRBJ1-1; the match to TRBD1 covers 7 bases. CDR3 length: 12 amino acids. Trimming at V came to 8 bases and at J to 10 bases, leaving 10 bases not matched to a gene. Germline lookup yields CDR1 MGHDK and CDR2 SYGVNS. CDR3 residues: CASVARDSRAFF. The DNA for the CDR3 is TGTGCCAGCGTGGCAAGGGACAGTCGAGCTTTCTTT.

This clonotype was seen a handful of times. The gene calls are TRBV25-1 and TRBJ1-3; D unresolved. Germline-derived CDR1 and CDR2 are MGHDK and SYGVNS. The CDR3 sequence is 13 residues long. V gave up 8 bases and J gave up 4 bases, with 12 bases separating them. CDR3 amino acids: CASSPDTGNTIYF. The CDR3, as DNA: TGTGCCAGCTCACCTGACACGGGAAACACCATATATTTT. Variable domain in full (rest from reference TRBV25-1 and TRBJ1-3): EADIYQTPRYLVIGTGKKITLECSQTMGHDKMYWYQQDPGMELHLIHYSYGVNSTEKGDLSSESTVSRIRTEHFPLTLESARPSHTSQYLCASSPDTGNTIYFGEGSWLTVV.

This clonotype was observed at least ten times. V is TRBV20-1 and J is TRBJ1-2; D uncertain. Germline V CDR1 and CDR2: DFQATT, SNEGSKA (reference sequence). The CDR3 loop spans 12 amino acids. As DNA, the CDR3 is TGCAGCGACGGACGGTTTGACTATGGCTACACCTTC. It codes for CSDGRFDYGYTF.

The chain employs TRBV2 and TRBJ1-4, with 7 positions matching TRBD1. After removal of 3 bases from V and 4 bases from J, the junction contained 5 bases not matched to a gene. Germline CDR1 reads SNHLY; CDR2 reads FYNNEI. The CDR3 is made up of 15 amino acids. CDR3 loop: CASSDGQANNEKLFF. The CDR3 nucleotides are TGTGCCAGCAGTGATGGACAGGCTAATAATGAAAAACTGTTTTTT. Drawing the rest from reference TRBV2 and TRBJ1-4, the complete variable domain is EPEVTQTPSHQVTQMGQEVILRCVPISNHLYFYWYRQILGQKVEFLVSFYNNEISEKSEIFDDQFSVERPDGSNFTLKIRSTKLEDSAMYFCASSDGQANNEKLFFGSGTQLSVL.

This rearrangement joins TRBV7-8 to TRBJ2-7; possible D gene TRBD1, 5 bases. The V end lost 1 base, the J end lost 2 bases, and 18 bases lay between the germline ends. The V gene's germline CDR1 is SGHVS and CDR2 FQNEAQ. The CDR3 is 17 amino acids. The CDR3 protein is CASSLEVRRAPTYEQYF. The CDR3 nucleotides read TGTGCCAGCAGCTTAGAGGTGCGCAGGGCACCAACCTACGAGCAGTACTTC.

This clonotype was detected many times. The chain uses TRBV25-1 and TRBJ2-5; D is undetermined. CDR1 is MGHDK and CDR2 is SYGVNS in the germline V gene. CDR3 length: 10 residues. Trimming pared 5 bases from V and 5 bases from J, leaving 3 bases between. This CDR3 reads CASSSETQYF. CDR3 in DNA: TGTGCCAGCAGTTCGGAGACCCAGTACTTC.

The rearrangement uses TRBV2 and TRBJ1-2; the match to TRBD1 covers 8 bases. After removal of 6 bases from V and 8 bases from J, the junction contained 8 bases not matched to a gene. The CDR3 consists of 13 residues. Germline assignment: CDR1 SNHLY and CDR2 FYNNEI. CDR3 amino acids: CASSARDRRGYTF. The CDR3 DNA reads as TGTGCCAGCAGCGCAAGGGACAGGCGAGGCTACACCTTC.

The chain links TRBV7-9 to TRBJ2-5; 8 bases are a match to TRBD2. Germline lookup yields CDR1 SEHNR and CDR2 FQNEAQ (reference sequence). J lost 5 bases, V lost 4 bases, and 3 bases had no gene match. This CDR3 comprises 13 residues. The CDR3 nucleotides read TGTGCCAGCAGCTATAGCGGGATTGAGACCCAGTACTTC. Translation: CASSYSGIETQYF.

Remarks on this clonotype: A much larger clonotype is one base distant, so this may be a read error. The chain employs TRBV9 and TRBJ1-3; D not certain. Germline V gives CDR1 SGDLS, CDR2 YYNGEE. The CDR3 runs 12 residues. The CDR3 region is CAGSNQGNTIYF. The CDR3, as DNA: TGTGCCGGCAGCAACCAAGGAAACACCATATATTTT.

This clonotype was recorded once. A read error is possible here, since a much larger clone lies one base away. The J gene is TRBJ1-1, the V gene TRBV20-1; 9 bases map to TRBD1. The germline gives CDR1 DFQATT, CDR2 SNEGSKA (reference sequence). The CDR3 covers 11 residues. CDR3 sequence reads: CRTGGNTEAFF. DNA of the CDR3: TGCAGGACAGGGGGGAACACTGAAGCTTTCTTT.

This clonotype was observed many times. The chain uses TRBV25-1 and TRBJ2-7; D is perhaps TRBD1 or TRBD2 (5 bases each). The length of the CDR3 is 15 residues. The V and J ends lost 1 base and 3 bases respectively, with 13 bases between them. Looked up from germline, CDR1 is MGHDK and CDR2 is SYGVNS. This CDR3 reads CASSEFGAGLYEQYF. In nucleotides, the CDR3 is TGTGCCAGCAGTGAATTCGGGGCGGGCCTCTACGAGCAGTACTTC.

This clonotype was counted ten times or more. This chain links TRBV20-1 with TRBJ1-5, with D uncertain. The CDR3 has 13 amino acids. Trimming took 0 bases from V and 2 from J, leaving 5 bases between them. The V gene's germline CDR1 is DFQATT and CDR2 SNEGSKA (reference sequence). The chain's CDR3 is CSARDGGNQPQHF. CDR3 nucleotide sequence: TGCAGTGCTAGAGACGGAGGCAATCAGCCCCAGCATTTT.

The chain carries TRBV24-1 and TRBJ1-5; 9 bases agree with TRBD1. Per the germline V gene, CDR1 is KGHDR and CDR2 is SFDVKD. CDR3 length equals 15 residues. The trim removed 11 bases at V and 3 bases at J, leaving 10 bases unmatched. The CDR3: CASRVGQGLNQPQHF. The CDR3 DNA sequence: TGTGCCAGCAGGGTGGGACAGGGACTCAATCAGCCCCAGCATTTT.

The chain carries TRBV15 and TRBJ1-6; the match to TRBD1 covers 9 bases. Germline lookup yields CDR1 LNHNV and CDR2 YYDKDF (reference sequence). This CDR3 contains 14 residues. V dropped 3 bases and J dropped 8; count of bases not matched to a gene: 2. The chain's CDR3 is CATSSRDRDSPLHF. For the CDR3, the DNA is TGTGCCACCAGCAGCCGGGACAGGGATTCACCCCTCCACTTT.